This passage covers 10 T cell receptor beta chains from one sample sequenced in a study of regulatory T cells in long-lasting Graves disease. Time point here: newly diagnosed GD, antithyroid drugs for less than 3 months. From RNA extracted from PBMCs, the TCR library was made. Researchers made TCR beta libraries by using iRepertoire HTBI primers and running Arm-PCR on CDR3 regions. Each CDR3 protein is one row after TCRdb ran MiXCR on the multiplex PCR reads. The sample includes roughly 530,000 distinct CDR3 sequences, roughly 15% of them seen just once. The sample also formed part of further work on T cells in Graves' hyperthyroidism and ophthalmopathy.

The material sequenced was peripheral blood mononuclear cells (PBMCs), taken at new diagnosis, from a patient treated with antithyroid drugs. These receptors were obtained from a woman aged 35 to 59 with Graves disease.

This clonotype was seen repeatedly, ten times or more. An end of the junction does not agree with germline; a read error may underlie this. This chain links TRBV2 with TRBJ1-1, with D uncertain. CDR1 and CDR2 from the germline V gene are SNHLY and FYNNEI. This CDR3 is 13 amino acids long. CDR3 in amino acids: CASSEASWTEASF. The CDR3 coding sequence is TGTGCCAGCAGTGAAGCGTCGTGGACTGAAGCTTCCTTT.

This clonotype was picked up many times. The V call is TRBV6-1, the J call TRBJ1-6; weak D call: TRBD1 (5 bases). Trimming pared 6 bases from V and 11 bases from J, leaving 14 bases between. Germline-derived CDR1 and CDR2 are MNHNS and SASEGT. This CDR3 has 13 residues. CDR3 sequence reads: CASSAVRETPLHF. The CDR3 DNA reads TGTGCCAGCAGCGCGGTCAGGGAAACACCCCTCCACTTT.

This clonotype was detected ten times or more. V is TRBV11-2 and J is TRBJ2-5; no firm D call. CDR1 is SGHAT and CDR2 is FQNNGV in the germline V gene. The CDR3 totals 12 residues. Trimming removed 5 bases at V and 4 bases at J, with 8 bases between. CDR3 sequence reads: CASSQTGETQYF. In DNA, the CDR3 is TGTGCCAGCAGCCAGACCGGAGAGACCCAGTACTTC. Complete variable domain (other parts from reference TRBV11-2 and TRBJ2-5): EAGVAQSPRYKIIEKRQSVAFWCNPISGHATLYWYQQILGQGPKLLIQFQNNGVVDDSQLPKDRFSAERLKGVDSTLKIQPAKLEDSAVYLCASSQTGETQYFGPGTRLLVL.

At least ten counts were recorded for this clonotype. V usage is TRBV12-3 or TRBV12-4 and J usage is TRBJ2-7; possible D gene TRBD1, 6 bases. The CDR3 runs to 13 residues. Trimming stripped 2 bases from V and 6 bases from J, with 11 bases between. The CDR3 nucleotides are TGTGCCAGCAGTTTACAACAGGGTTTCGAGCAGTACTTC. Translated, it gives CASSLQQGFEQYF.

This clonotype was picked up many times. J is TRBJ1-1 and V is TRBV5-1; no clear D gene. Trimming took 1 base from V and 2 from J, leaving 12 bases between them. This CDR3 has 15 residues. Germline V gene data show CDR1 as SGHRS and CDR2 as YFSETQ. CDR3 sequence (DNA): TGCGCCAGCAGCTTGAGGGTACAGACCAACACTGAAGCTTTCTTT. Protein sequence: CASSLRVQTNTEAFF.

This chain connects TRBV7-9 to TRBJ2-2; no reliable D call. Looked up from germline, CDR1 is SEHNR and CDR2 is FQNEAQ (reference sequence). This CDR3 comprises 13 residues. V was clipped by 1 base and J by 5 bases, with 5 bases between them. The CDR3 here is CASSLVETGELFF. The CDR3 DNA follows: TGTGCCAGCAGCTTAGTAGAGACCGGGGAGCTGTTTTTT.

This clonotype was recorded at least ten times. The CDR3 DNA sequence: TGTGCCAGCAGTTACACAATTAAGGATACGCAGTATTTT. Translating it yields CASSYTIKDTQYF. The chain combines TRBV6-5 with TRBJ2-3; unclear D gene. Trimming shortened V by 2 bases and J by 6 bases, and 9 bases separated the two germline ends. Germline CDR1 MNHEY, CDR2 SVGAGI. This CDR3 is 13 amino acids long.

This clonotype has at least ten counts. The chain links TRBV12-3 or TRBV12-4 to TRBJ1-3, with D unclear. The CDR3 totals 14 residues. The ends were cut back, 2 bases at V and 1 base at J, with 6 bases in the middle. CDR3 region: CASSLLWSGNTIYF. The DNA of the CDR3 is TGTGCCAGCAGTTTATTGTGGTCTGGAAACACCATATATTTT.

At least ten counts were recorded for this clonotype. The rearrangement uses TRBV18 and TRBJ1-5; tentatively, D is TRBD1 (6 bases). From germline, CDR1 is KGHSH and CDR2 LQKENI. The germline V and J ends were trimmed by 8 bases and 5 bases, with 13 bases remaining between them. This CDR3 is 13 amino acids long. The CDR3 DNA is TGTGCCAGCAGTCCTACAGGGTATCAGCCCCAGCATTTT. It codes for CASSPTGYQPQHF. The complete variable domain, with remaining parts taken from reference TRBV18 and TRBJ1-5, reads NAGVMQNPRHLVRRRGQEARLRCSPMKGHSHVYWYRQLPEEGLKFMVYLQKENIIDESGMPKERFSAEFPKEGPSILRIQQVVRGDSAAYFCASSPTGYQPQHFGDGTRLSIL.

The chain links TRBV3-1 to TRBJ1-4; maybe TRBD1 (6 bases). V lost 5 bases to trimming and J lost 8 bases, with 15 bases between them. The CDR3 sequence is 14 residues long. CDR1 is LGHDT, CDR2 YNNKEL, per germline (reference sequence). The CDR3 DNA follows: TGTGCCAGCAGCTTCACAGGGTCTGGCGAAAAACTGTTTTTT. Translation: CASSFTGSGEKLFF.